One and the same sample provided the 14 T cell receptor beta chains below, sequenced in a study of immune evolution from preneoplasia to lung adenocarcinoma. Libraries were prepared by immunoSEQ multiplex PCR; TCRdb keeps only in-frame clonotypes and omits some of them. The sample consists of thousands of clones, roughly 80% of them appearing once. Material: FFPE adjacent normal lung tissue. Receptors were obtained from a person aged 70 to 85 with lung adenocarcinoma.

The chain has TRBV7-9 and TRBJ2-3; no clear D. CDR1 and CDR2 from the germline V gene are SEHNR and FQNEAQ (reference sequence). V was trimmed by 5 bases and J by 7 bases, leaving 7 bases between them. This CDR3 contains 11 residues. The CDR3 bases are TGTGCCAGCAGCCCTAGGAATACGCAGTATTTT. Translation gives CASSPRNTQYF.

Only a few counts were recorded for this clone. The chain has TRBV11-3 and TRBJ2-5; no reliable D call. The CDR3 spans 15 residues. Germline V gene sequence: CDR1 SGHNT, CDR2 YENEEA. With 4 bases removed from V and 4 bases from J, the gap between germline ends came to 16 bases. DNA for the CDR3: TGTGCCAGCAGCTCCCACGATGGGGTATCAGAGACCCAGTACTTC. Its translation is CASSSHDGVSETQYF.

The chain couples TRBV30 to TRBJ1-2; the match to TRBD1 covers 8 bases. This CDR3 is 13 amino acids long. Germline values: CDR1 GTSNPN, CDR2 SVGIG (reference sequence). The trim removed 3 bases at V and 7 bases at J, leaving 7 bases unmatched. The CDR3: CAWSPGQGSGYTF. CDR3 bases: TGTGCCTGGAGCCCCGGACAGGGCTCTGGCTACACCTTC.

The chain recombines TRBV5-4 with TRBJ2-1, with 8 bases that match TRBD2. The germline gives CDR1 SGHNT, CDR2 YYREEE (reference sequence). The CDR3 has 14 amino acids. V was pared by 4 bases and J by 12 bases, with 12 bases of the junction left unmatched. CDR3 loop: CASSLAGPNLPQFF. Written as DNA, the CDR3 is TGTGCCAGCAGCCTAGCGGGTCCCAACCTCCCGCAGTTCTTC.

The chain has TRBV7-8 and TRBJ1-1; TRBD1 matches at 10 bases. Germline V gives CDR1 SGHVS, CDR2 FQNEAQ. CDR3 length: 18 amino acids. The V and J ends lost 5 bases and 1 base, in that order; junction bases with no gene match: 13. The DNA for the CDR3 is TGTGCCAGCAGCCCCATCGCTTGGGGACAGGGGAAGAACACTGAAGCTTTCTTT. Protein product: CASSPIAWGQGKNTEAFF. Looking up the rest from reference TRBV7-8 and TRBJ1-1 gives the full variable domain: GAGVSQSPRYKVAKRGQDVALRCDPISGHVSLFWYQQALGQGPEFLTYFQNEAQLDKSGLPSDRFFAERPEGSVSTLKIQRTQQEDSAVYLCASSPIAWGQGKNTEAFFGQGTRLTVV.

This clone counts as large. The CDR3 sequence: CASSQSGLGYTF. The CDR3 nucleotides are TGTGCCAGCAGCCAAAGTGGACTCGGCTACACCTTC. The genes are TRBV16 and TRBJ1-2; D is unclear. V was shortened by 2 bases and J by 8 bases, with 9 bases between the two germline ends. The CDR3 is 12 amino acids. The germline CDR1 and CDR2 sequences are KGHSY and FQNENV. Complete variable domain (other parts from reference TRBV16 and TRBJ1-2): GEEVAQTPKHLVRGEGQKAKLYCAPIKGHSYVFWYQQVLKNEFKFLISFQNENVFDETGMPKERFSAKCLPNSPCSLEIQATKLEDSAVYFCASSQSGLGYTFGSGTRLTVV.

The J gene is TRBJ2-7, the V gene TRBV10-3; D gene uncertain. This CDR3 has 13 residues. Germline CDR1 is ENHRY and CDR2 is SYGVKD. Trimming took 0 bases from V and 6 from J, leaving 9 bases between them. CDR3 nucleotide sequence: TGTGCCATCAGTGAGTCTAGGGAAGTCGAGCAGTACTTC. Translation: CAISESREVEQYF.

This clone occurred a few times. The rearrangement joins TRBV5-1 to TRBJ2-7, with 7 positions matching TRBD1. V lost 0 bases to trimming and J lost 0 bases; unmatched junction nucleotides: 3. The CDR3 has 15 amino acids. Germline V lookup: CDR1 SGHRS, CDR2 YFSETQ. The CDR3 reads CASSLGGGGSYEQYF. The CDR3 DNA reads as TGCGCCAGCAGCTTGGGAGGGGGCGGCTCCTACGAGCAGTACTTC.

The chain couples TRBV19 to TRBJ2-2, with TRBD2 matching 10 bases. Germline values: CDR1 LNHDA, CDR2 SQIVND (reference sequence). The V gene end was trimmed by 2 bases and the J gene end by 5 bases; junction bases not matched to a gene: 2. The CDR3 contains 15 residues. CDR3 DNA: TGTGCCAGTAGTATACTAGCGGGAGTTACCGGGGAGCTGTTTTTT. Its protein is CASSILAGVTGELFF.

The rearrangement uses TRBV27 and TRBJ1-1, with D tentatively TRBD1 (5 bases). Germline CDR1 MNHEY, CDR2 SMNVEV (reference sequence). There are 14 residues in the CDR3. Trimming took off 3 bases at V and 7 bases at J, with 15 bases between the two ends. CDR3 in amino acids: CASSFGPGAVEAFF. The CDR3 DNA is TGTGCCAGCAGTTTTGGACCCGGGGCAGTTGAAGCTTTCTTT.

V is TRBV5-1 and J is TRBJ2-3; D is perhaps TRBD2 (5 bases). This CDR3 is 13 amino acids long. The germline V and J ends were trimmed by 5 bases and 1 base, with 8 bases remaining between them. Germline V CDR1 and CDR2: SGHRS, YFSETQ. CDR3 loop: CASSYSGTDTQYF. The CDR3 DNA reads as TGCGCCAGCAGTTATAGCGGCACAGATACGCAGTATTTT.

The gene calls are TRBV28 and TRBJ1-2; the D gene is possibly TRBD1 (5 bases). CDR1 is MDHEN, CDR2 SYDVKM, per germline. Trimming removed 7 bases from V and 0 bases from J, with 18 bases in between. The CDR3 is made up of 16 amino acids. The CDR3 DNA sequence: TGTGCCAGCATCAAGTGGGGGGACGGTACTAACTATGGCTACACCTTC. Translating gives CASIKWGDGTNYGYTF.

This clone was seen a single time. The V call is TRBV9, the J call TRBJ1-4; tentatively, D is TRBD1 (5 bases). Trimming took off 3 bases at V and 7 bases at J, with 13 bases between the two ends. CDR1 is SGDLS, CDR2 YYNGEE, per germline. This CDR3 has 14 residues. The CDR3 nucleotides read TGTGCCAGCAGCGGCGGCAGGGAGGGTGAAAAACTGTTTTTT. Protein product: CASSGGREGEKLFF. Using reference TRBV9 and TRBJ1-4 for the parts outside the CDR3, the full variable domain is DSGVTQTPKHLITATGQRVTLRCSPRSGDLSVYWYQQSLDQGLQFLIQYYNGEERAKGNILERFSAQQFPDLHSELNLSSLELGDSALYFCASSGGREGEKLFFGSGTQLSVL.

The chain combines TRBV5-6 with TRBJ1-2, with D hard to call. The V gene's germline CDR1 is SGHDT and CDR2 YYEEEE. V shed 2 bases and J shed 7 bases, with 9 bases lying between them. This CDR3 has 12 amino acids. CDR3 coding DNA: TGTGCCAGCAGCTTTCGAATGGGTGGCTACACCTTC. It is translated as CASSFRMGGYTF.